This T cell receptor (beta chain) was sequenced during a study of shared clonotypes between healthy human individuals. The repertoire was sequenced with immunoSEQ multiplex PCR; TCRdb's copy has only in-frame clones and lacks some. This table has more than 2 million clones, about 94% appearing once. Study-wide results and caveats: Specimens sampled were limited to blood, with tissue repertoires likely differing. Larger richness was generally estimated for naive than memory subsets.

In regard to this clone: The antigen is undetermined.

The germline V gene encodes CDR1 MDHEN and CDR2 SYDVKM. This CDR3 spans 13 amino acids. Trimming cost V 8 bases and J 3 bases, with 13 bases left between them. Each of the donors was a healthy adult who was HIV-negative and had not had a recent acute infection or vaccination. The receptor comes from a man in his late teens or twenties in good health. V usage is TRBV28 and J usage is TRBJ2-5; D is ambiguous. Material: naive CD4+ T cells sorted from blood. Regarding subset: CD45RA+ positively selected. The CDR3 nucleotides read TGTGCCAGCCGGCAAAGTAAGAAAGAGACCCAGTACTTC. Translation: CASRQSKKETQYF.